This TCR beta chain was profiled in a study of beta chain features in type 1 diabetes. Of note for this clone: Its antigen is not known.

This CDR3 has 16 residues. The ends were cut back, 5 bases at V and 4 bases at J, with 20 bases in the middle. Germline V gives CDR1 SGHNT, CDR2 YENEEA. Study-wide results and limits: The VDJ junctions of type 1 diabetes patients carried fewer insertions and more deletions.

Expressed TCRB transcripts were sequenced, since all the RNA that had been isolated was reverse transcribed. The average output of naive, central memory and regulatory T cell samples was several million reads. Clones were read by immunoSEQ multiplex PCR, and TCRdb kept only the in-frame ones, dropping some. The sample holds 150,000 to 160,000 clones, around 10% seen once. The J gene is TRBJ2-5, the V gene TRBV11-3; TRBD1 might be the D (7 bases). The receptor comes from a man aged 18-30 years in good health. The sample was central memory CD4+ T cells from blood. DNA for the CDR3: TGTGCCAGCAGCCCAGATGGCGGAGGGGGCCCAGAGACCCAGTACTTC. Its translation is CASSPDGGGGPETQYF.